Listed below are T cell receptor beta chains from one sample, sequenced in a study of PD-1 blockade in classical Hodgkin lymphoma. Profiling relied on immunoSEQ multiplex PCR, and the TCRdb table lists in-frame clones only, not all of them. The data hold around 6,700 clones, with almost 80% observed a single time. The source was CD4+ T cells from blood, collected at baseline. The receptors originated from a human donor with classical Hodgkin lymphoma. The CDR3 runs from the conserved cysteine through the conserved F or W. D genes are given only for firm matches. A row's size may be missing; if present it is once, few, many or a size class.

TRBV5-5	.	.	TRBJ2-7	TGTGCCAGCAGCTTGGAGACGTTAGCGGACGAGCAGTACTTC	CASSLETLADEQYF
TRBV29-1	.	.	TRBJ2-3	TGCAGCGTTGAACGGCAAGCGGGCACTAGCACAGATACGCAGTATTTT	CSVERQAGTSTDTQYF
TRBV5-6	few	.	TRBJ2-1	TGTGCCAGCAGCTTGGTTAGCAATGAGCAGTTCTTC	CASSLVSNEQFF
TRBV6-1	.	TRBD1	TRBJ1-6	TGTGCCAGCAGAAAGGGGGACAGTAATTCACCCCTCCACTTT	CASRKGDSNSPLHF
TRBV11-2	.	.	TRBJ2-3	TGTGCCAGCAGCTTAGTTAACCTTCCCGTAGGAGATACGCAGTATTTT	CASSLVNLPVGDTQYF
TRBV6-6	.	TRBD1	TRBJ1-5	TGTGCCAGCAGCTACGACAGGGCGAGCAATCAGCCCCAGCATTTT	CASSYDRASNQPQHF
TRBV5-1	.	TRBD2	TRBJ2-3	TGCGCCAGCAGCTTGGTTCTAGCGGGGGGCACAGATACGCAGTATTTT	CASSLVLAGGTDTQYF
TRBV7-9	.	.	TRBJ2-5	TGTGCCAGCAGCCTAGGGGCTTTTCAAACGGCGGAGACCCAGTACTTC	CASSLGAFQTAETQYF
TRBV21-1	.	.	TRBJ1-1	TGTGCCAGCAGCACCGTGGGGGTGGCAGTAAGTAGGCTGAACACTGAAGCTTTCTTT	CASSTVGVAVSRLNTEAFF
TRBV9	.	.	TRBJ2-7	TGTGCCAGCAGCCCTAGTTCGGGGCTAGTTCGGTACTTC	CASSPSSGLVRYF
TRBV9	.	.	TRBJ1-2	TGTGCCAGCAACGTGAAAGGGACTAACTATGGCTACACCTTC	CASNVKGTNYGYTF
TRBV30	few	.	TRBJ1-5	TGTGCCTGGAGTGTGAATAGCAATCAGCCCCAGCATTTT	CAWSVNSNQPQHF
TRBV7-9	.	TRBD1	TRBJ1-5	TGTGCCAGCAGCAACCACCCGACAGGGAATAAAAATCAGCCCCAGCATTTT	CASSNHPTGNKNQPQHF
TRBV6-1	.	.	TRBJ1-2	TGTGCCAGCAGTGAAGGAAGGGCTAACTATGGCTACACCTTC	CASSEGRANYGYTF
TRBV19	.	TRBD1	TRBJ1-2	TGTGCCAGTAGTGGCCGACAGGGGGCGCGAGATGGCTACACCTTC	CASSGRQGARDGYTF
TRBV4-1	few	.	TRBJ2-2	TGCGCCAGCAGCCAAGAACAGGGTGGGACCGGGGAGCTGTTTTTT	CASSQEQGGTGELFF
TRBV10-3	.	.	TRBJ2-6	TGTGCCATCAGTGAGTCCGGACAGATCTCTGGGGCCAACGTCCTGACTTTC	CAISESGQISGANVLTF
TRBV2	.	.	TRBJ2-2	TGTGCCAGCAGATTAAATGCCGGTGGGCTGTTTTTT	CASRLNAGGLFF
TRBV7-2	.	.	TRBJ2-3	TGTGCCAGCAGCCCCAATCCGGACGGGACGCAGTATTTT	CASSPNPDGTQYF
TRBV21-1	.	.	TRBJ2-2	TGTGCCAGCAGCAATGAGGCGCAGGGGTGCACCGGGGAGCTGTTTTTT	CASSNEAQGCTGELFF
TRBV7-2	.	.	TRBJ2-3	TGTGCCAGCAGCTTAGGGACAAGCACAGATACGCAGTATTTT	CASSLGTSTDTQYF
TRBV5-8	.	TRBD2	TRBJ2-3	TGTGCCAGCAGCTCAGCGGGGGGGCCGGATACGCAGTATTTT	CASSSAGGPDTQYF
TRBV2	.	TRBD2	TRBJ2-5	TGTGCCAGCAGAGAGGGACTAGCCTCCACCGAGACCCAGTACTTC	CASREGLASTETQYF
TRBV7-2	.	.	TRBJ1-6	TGTGCCAGCAGCTTATCCCCAGGAGGTCCGGGCTCACCCCTCCACTTT	CASSLSPGGPGSPLHF
TRBV6-5	.	TRBD1	TRBJ2-1	TGTGCCAGCAGTTACTCGAAACAGGGGGCTCTAGGTGAGCAGTTCTTC	CASSYSKQGALGEQFF
TRBV12-5	.	.	TRBJ1-1	TGTGCTAGTGGTTTGGTACTGGGCGGTGGGATGAACACTGAAGCTTTCTTT	CASGLVLGGGMNTEAFF
TRBV4-3	.	.	TRBJ1-1	TGCGCCAGCAGCCAAACCAGGAACACTGAAGCTTTCTTT	CASSQTRNTEAFF
TRBV5-5	.	TRBD1	TRBJ1-5	TGTGCCAGCAGCCATACAGGGGGCTGGAGCAATCAGCCCCAGCATTTT	CASSHTGGWSNQPQHF
TRBV9	.	TRBD1	TRBJ1-1	TGTGCCAGCAGCGTAGCCCTAGGGGGCGGGAGGGAAGCTTTCTTT	CASSVALGGGREAFF
TRBV28	.	TRBD1	TRBJ2-5	TGTGCCAGCAGTTCCCTCATACAGGGGGCGGAACAAGAGACCCAGTACTTC	CASSSLIQGAEQETQYF
TRBV6-5	.	TRBD2	TRBJ2-2	TGTGCCAGCAGTTATTTGGGGCGGGGGAGGGAGCTGTTTTTT	CASSYLGRGRELFF
TRBV13	.	TRBD1	TRBJ2-1	TGTGCCAGCAGCTTAGGGAGGGGCCAGGGGGTCAATGAGCAGTTCTTC	CASSLGRGQGVNEQFF
TRBV19	.	.	TRBJ1-5	TGTGCCAGTAGTATTATGACAGGCCCAGAGCCCCAGCATTTT	CASSIMTGPEPQHF
TRBV28	.	TRBD1	TRBJ1-4	TGTGCCAGCAGGACAGGGCCCCCAACTAATGAAAAACTGTTTTTT	CASRTGPPTNEKLFF
TRBV27	.	.	TRBJ2-1	TGTGCCAGCAGTTCCCCAGGGAATGAGCAGTTCTTC	CASSSPGNEQFF
TRBV27	.	TRBD2	TRBJ2-3	TGTGCCAGCAGTTCCCCTAGCGGGAGCACAGATACGCAGTATTTT	CASSSPSGSTDTQYF
TRBV6-6	.	.	TRBJ1-6	TGTGCCAGCAGTTACCGCGCCGGGGGTAGTAATTCACCCCTCCACTTT	CASSYRAGGSNSPLHF
TRBV5-1	.	.	TRBJ2-5	TGCGCCAGCAGCTATGAGGGTTCGGAGACCCAGTACTTC	CASSYEGSETQYF
TRBV11-2	.	.	TRBJ1-2	TGTGCCAGCAGCTTAGATCTCTGGCCGGGTACCTATGGCTACACCTTC	CASSLDLWPGTYGYTF
TRBV19	.	TRBD1	TRBJ1-5	TGTGCCAGTAGTAAGGACAGGGAAGGTCAGCCCCAGCATTTT	CASSKDREGQPQHF